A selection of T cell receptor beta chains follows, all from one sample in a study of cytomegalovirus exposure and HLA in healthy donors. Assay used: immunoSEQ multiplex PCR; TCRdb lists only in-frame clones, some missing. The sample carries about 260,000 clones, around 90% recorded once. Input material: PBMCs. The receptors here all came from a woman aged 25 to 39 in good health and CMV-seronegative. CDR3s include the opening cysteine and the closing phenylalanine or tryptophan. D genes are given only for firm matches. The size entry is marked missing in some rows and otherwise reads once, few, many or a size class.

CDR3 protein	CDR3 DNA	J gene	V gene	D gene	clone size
CSVCYVQTGNTIYF	TGCAGCGTTTGTTATGTCCAGACCGGAAACACCATATATTTT	TRBJ1-3	TRBV29-1	.	once
CASSSGTSGSSYEQYF	TGTGCCAGCAGTTCCGGGACTAGCGGATCTTCCTACGAGCAGTACTTC	TRBJ2-7	TRBV28	TRBD2	.
CASSLFGTGGLLAKNIQYF	TGTGCCAGCAGTTTGTTTGGGACAGGGGGCCTACTAGCCAAAAACATTCAGTACTTC	TRBJ2-4	TRBV28	TRBD1	.
CASSMDRVAGELFF	TGTGCCAGTAGTATGGACAGGGTTGCCGGGGAGCTGTTTTTT	TRBJ2-2	TRBV19	TRBD1	few
CASSFWGGETQYF	TGTGCCAGCAGTTTTTGGGGAGGAGAGACCCAGTACTTC	TRBJ2-5	TRBV27	.	once
CASSDPVVAKNIQYF	TGTGCCAGCAGTGATCCGGTGGTGGCCAAAAACATTCAGTACTTC	TRBJ2-4	TRBV25-1	.	.
CASSLNRDRSRYEQYF	TGTGCCAGCAGCTTAAACCGGGACAGGAGCCGTTACGAGCAGTACTTC	TRBJ2-7	TRBV7-9	TRBD1	.
CASSTWTSGAPYEQYF	TGTGCCAGTAGTACGTGGACTAGCGGGGCCCCCTACGAGCAGTACTTC	TRBJ2-7	TRBV19	TRBD2	.
CASSYGGSNQPQHF	TGTGCCAGCAGTTACGGAGGAAGCAATCAGCCCCAGCATTTT	TRBJ1-5	TRBV6-5	.	.
CASSVDRAYGTQYF	TGTGCCAGCAGCGTAGACAGGGCCTATGGGACCCAGTACTTC	TRBJ2-5	TRBV9	.	.
CSVEVGTRDTQYF	TGCAGCGTTGAAGTTGGGACTAGGGATACGCAGTATTTT	TRBJ2-3	TRBV29-1	TRBD2	.
CASSMRGEKLFF	TGTGCCAGCAGCATGCGGGGGGAAAAACTGTTTTTT	TRBJ1-4	TRBV7-9	.	.
CASSADRGRSEQYF	TGTGCCAGTAGTGCCGACAGGGGGCGTAGCGAGCAGTACTTC	TRBJ2-7	TRBV19	TRBD1	.
CASSLGRGLAGDEQYF	TGTGCCAGCAGCTTAGGCCGCGGACTAGCGGGAGACGAGCAGTACTTC	TRBJ2-7	TRBV13	TRBD2	.
CASRATANTEAFF	TGTGCCAGCAGGGCTACGGCGAACACTGAAGCTTTCTTT	TRBJ1-1	TRBV25-1	.	.
CASRHRNGGELFF	TGTGCCAGCAGACACCGAAATGGGGGGGAGCTGTTTTTT	TRBJ2-2	TRBV28	.	.
CASRVFREGAPDTQYF	TGCGCCAGCAGGGTATTCCGGGAGGGAGCACCAGATACGCAGTATTTT	TRBJ2-3	TRBV5-1	TRBD2	.
CAWSVGSTSTDTQYF	TGTGCCTGGAGTGTGGGGAGTACTAGCACAGATACGCAGTATTTT	TRBJ2-3	TRBV30	.	.
CASSLDSSNQPQHF	TGTGCCAGCAGCCTGGACAGTAGCAATCAGCCCCAGCATTTT	TRBJ1-5	TRBV7-9	.	once
CASSFGGNTGELFF	TGTGCCAGCAGCTTCGGCGGTAACACCGGGGAGCTGTTTTTT	TRBJ2-2	TRBV7-9	.	.
CASSLIQANYGYTF	TGTGCCAGCAGCTTAATCCAGGCTAACTATGGCTACACCTTC	TRBJ1-2	TRBV7-8	.	.
CSVETSGSTSSYEQYF	TGCAGCGTTGAGACTAGCGGGAGCACCTCCTCCTACGAGCAGTACTTC	TRBJ2-7	TRBV29-1	TRBD2	.
CASSLRAGRLNTEAFF	TGTGCCAGCAGTTTGAGGGCAGGGAGGTTGAACACTGAAGCTTTCTTT	TRBJ1-1	TRBV27	.	.
CASSFRGGNTEAFF	TGTGCCAGCAGTTTTCGGGGGGGGAACACTGAAGCTTTCTTT	TRBJ1-1	TRBV27	.	.
CASRQFAGELFF	TGTGCCAGCAGGCAGTTTGCCGGGGAGCTGTTTTTT	TRBJ2-2	TRBV7-9	.	.
CASSKRGGRTDTQYF	TGTGCCAGCAGCAAACGAGGGGGCCGGACAGATACGCAGTATTTT	TRBJ2-3	TRBV7-3	TRBD1	.
CASSEGEDGDNEQFF	TGTGCCAGCAGTGAAGGGGAAGACGGGGACAATGAGCAGTTCTTC	TRBJ2-1	TRBV6-1	.	.
CAISDHVGTATYEQYF	TGTGCCATCAGTGACCACGTGGGGACAGCCACCTACGAGCAGTACTTC	TRBJ2-7	TRBV10-3	TRBD1	.
CASSSENYEQYF	TGTGCCAGCAGCTCGGAGAATTACGAGCAGTACTTC	TRBJ2-7	TRBV5-4	.	.
CASTLGGPGELFF	TGCGCCAGCACTTTAGGGGGGCCCGGGGAGCTGTTTTTT	TRBJ2-2	TRBV5-1	.	.
CSVEGGLAGTYEQYF	TGCAGCGTTGAGGGGGGACTAGCGGGAACCTACGAGCAGTACTTC	TRBJ2-7	TRBV29-1	TRBD2	.
CASSLTGSNQPQHF	TGCGCCAGCAGCTTGACAGGGTCAAATCAGCCCCAGCATTTT	TRBJ1-5	TRBV5-1	.	.
CASSDGQGVTDTQYF	TGTGCCAGCAGTGATGGGCAGGGCGTCACAGATACGCAGTATTTT	TRBJ2-3	TRBV6-1	.	.
CASSWEGGGPYEQYF	TGTGCCAGCAGTTGGGAGGGGGGAGGCCCCTACGAGCAGTACTTC	TRBJ2-7	TRBV6-1	.	.
CASSLGRNTIYF	TGTGCCAGCAGCTTAGGTCGAAACACCATATATTTT	TRBJ1-3	TRBV13	.	.
CASSLRRSEETQYF	TGTGCCAGCAGCTTACGACGTTCGGAAGAGACCCAGTACTTC	TRBJ2-5	TRBV7-2	.	.
CASSEKHGTSHEQYF	TGTGCCAGCAGCGAAAAGCACGGGACTAGCCACGAGCAGTACTTC	TRBJ2-7	TRBV11-2	TRBD2	.